The rows below give T cell receptor beta chains drawn from one sample of a study of T cell responses to AZD1222 COVID-19 vaccine. The protocol was immunoSEQ multiplex PCR, while the TCRdb copy is restricted to in-frame clones and leaves out a portion. Among more than 150,000 clones listed, nearly 95% were seen once. The source was peripheral blood, collected 28 days after the second AZD1222 dose. These receptors came from an adult who received the AZD1222 COVID-19 vaccine. Each CDR3 is given with its conserved first and last residue. A D gene is named only where the DNA matches it firmly. Only some rows state a clone size, as once, few, many or a class for expanded clones.

CDR3 protein: CASSYPGSGELFF
CDR3 DNA: TGTGCCAGCAGCTACCCAGGGTCCGGGGAGCTGTTTTTT
clone size: -
J gene: TRBJ2-2
V gene: TRBV7-3
D gene: -

CDR3 protein: CASSTDFTGELFF
CDR3 DNA: TGCGCCAGCAGCACAGACTTCACCGGGGAGCTGTTTTTT
clone size: -
J gene: TRBJ2-2
V gene: TRBV5-1
D gene: -

CDR3 protein: CASSEAGPYEQYF
CDR3 DNA: TGTGCCAGCAGTGAAGCGGGGCCCTACGAGCAGTACTTC
clone size: once
J gene: TRBJ2-7
V gene: TRBV6-1
D gene: -

CDR3 protein: CASSYRDSRETQYF
CDR3 DNA: TGTGCCAGCAGTTACCGCGATAGTAGGGAGACCCAGTACTTC
clone size: -
J gene: TRBJ2-5
V gene: TRBV6-6
D gene: -

CDR3 protein: CASRTGQGWTEAFF
CDR3 DNA: TGTGCCAGCAGGACGGGACAGGGCTGGACTGAAGCTTTCTTT
clone size: -
J gene: TRBJ1-1
V gene: TRBV28
D gene: TRBD1

CDR3 protein: CASSTGQSGRAYEQYF
CDR3 DNA: TGTGCCAGCAGTACGGGCCAGTCCGGGAGGGCGTACGAGCAGTACTTC
clone size: -
J gene: TRBJ2-7
V gene: TRBV28
D gene: TRBD2

CDR3 protein: CASKGQLGNEQFF
CDR3 DNA: TGTGCCAGCAAGGGACAGCTGGGCAATGAGCAGTTCTTC
clone size: -
J gene: TRBJ2-1
V gene: TRBV28
D gene: TRBD1

CDR3 protein: CASSPHDREKLFF
CDR3 DNA: TGTGCCAGCAGTCCACATGACAGAGAAAAACTGTTTTTT
clone size: -
J gene: TRBJ1-4
V gene: TRBV6-5
D gene: -

CDR3 protein: CASSFQSASTDTQYF
CDR3 DNA: TGCGCCAGCAGCTTTCAGTCCGCTAGCACAGATACGCAGTATTTT
clone size: -
J gene: TRBJ2-3
V gene: TRBV5-1
D gene: -

CDR3 protein: CASSHKWGGGGSALEQYF
CDR3 DNA: TGTGCCAGCAGCCATAAATGGGGGGGAGGCGGGAGTGCCCTCGAGCAGTACTTC
clone size: -
J gene: TRBJ2-7
V gene: TRBV3-1/TRBV3-2
D gene: TRBD2

CDR3 protein: CASSIAAFGDYGYTF
CDR3 DNA: TGTGCCAGTAGTATAGCGGCCTTCGGGGACTATGGCTACACCTTC
clone size: -
J gene: TRBJ1-2
V gene: TRBV19
D gene: -

CDR3 protein: CASRPGSILYEQYF
CDR3 DNA: TGTGCCAGTAGACCCGGGTCTATACTCTACGAGCAGTACTTC
clone size: -
J gene: TRBJ2-7
V gene: TRBV19
D gene: -

CDR3 protein: CASSVGQGIYEQYF
CDR3 DNA: TGTGCCAGCAGTGTGGGACAGGGAATCTACGAGCAGTACTTC
clone size: -
J gene: TRBJ2-7
V gene: TRBV2
D gene: TRBD1

CDR3 protein: CASGTGTYGYTF
CDR3 DNA: TGTGCCAGCGGGACAGGGACCTATGGCTACACCTTC
clone size: -
J gene: TRBJ1-2
V gene: TRBV2
D gene: TRBD1

CDR3 protein: CASSFGREGPSEQFF
CDR3 DNA: TGCGCCAGCAGCTTTGGGCGGGAGGGCCCCAGTGAGCAGTTCTTC
clone size: -
J gene: TRBJ2-1
V gene: TRBV5-1
D gene: TRBD2

CDR3 protein: CASSPTGGEDQPQHF
CDR3 DNA: TGTGCCAGCAGCCCTACGGGGGGCGAAGATCAGCCCCAGCATTTT
clone size: once
J gene: TRBJ1-5
V gene: TRBV6-4
D gene: -

CDR3 protein: CSVGRRNTGELFF
CDR3 DNA: TGCAGCGTTGGGCGGAGGAACACCGGGGAGCTGTTTTTT
clone size: -
J gene: TRBJ2-2
V gene: TRBV29-1
D gene: -

CDR3 protein: CASSQWSGRAISGANVLTF
CDR3 DNA: TGTGCCAGCAGCCAATGGAGCGGGAGGGCGATCTCTGGGGCCAACGTCCTGACTTTC
clone size: -
J gene: TRBJ2-6
V gene: TRBV3-1/TRBV3-2
D gene: TRBD2

CDR3 protein: CSVRGSYEQYF
CDR3 DNA: TGCAGCGTCAGGGGCTCCTACGAGCAGTACTTC
clone size: -
J gene: TRBJ2-7
V gene: TRBV29-1
D gene: -

CDR3 protein: CASSPDLTVTEAFF
CDR3 DNA: TGTGCCAGCTCACCAGATCTCACAGTCACTGAAGCTTTCTTT
clone size: -
J gene: TRBJ1-1
V gene: TRBV18
D gene: -

CDR3 protein: CASREGEGTEAFF
CDR3 DNA: TGTGCCAGCAGGGAGGGAGAGGGCACTGAAGCTTTCTTT
clone size: few
J gene: TRBJ1-1
V gene: TRBV2
D gene: -

CDR3 protein: CASRHRVYYGYTF
CDR3 DNA: TGTGCCAGTAGACACAGGGTCTACTATGGCTACACCTTC
clone size: -
J gene: TRBJ1-2
V gene: TRBV19
D gene: -

CDR3 protein: CASSDPGLAVLEQYF
CDR3 DNA: TGTGCCAGCAGTGATCCGGGACTAGCGGTTTTAGAGCAGTACTTC
clone size: -
J gene: TRBJ2-7
V gene: TRBV6-6
D gene: TRBD2

CDR3 protein: CASSVGSGSGYTF
CDR3 DNA: TGTGCCAGCAGCGTAGGGTCAGGGAGTGGCTACACCTTC
clone size: few
J gene: TRBJ1-2
V gene: TRBV9
D gene: -

CDR3 protein: CASSRGGIYEQYF
CDR3 DNA: TGTGCCAGCAGCCGAGGGGGCATCTACGAGCAGTACTTC
clone size: -
J gene: TRBJ2-7
V gene: TRBV7-8
D gene: TRBD1

CDR3 protein: CASSPGTVSGGIQETQYF
CDR3 DNA: TGCGCCAGCAGCCCAGGGACAGTGTCTGGCGGGATCCAAGAGACCCAGTACTTC
clone size: -
J gene: TRBJ2-5
V gene: TRBV5-1
D gene: -

CDR3 protein: CASSLAVIYGYTF
CDR3 DNA: TGTGCCAGCAGCTTAGCGGTGATCTATGGCTACACCTTC
clone size: -
J gene: TRBJ1-2
V gene: TRBV7-2
D gene: -

CDR3 protein: CASSIWQGYNQPQHF
CDR3 DNA: TGTGCCAGTAGTATCTGGCAGGGTTACAATCAGCCCCAGCATTTT
clone size: -
J gene: TRBJ1-5
V gene: TRBV19
D gene: -

CDR3 protein: CASSYTGLSPLHF
CDR3 DNA: TGTGCCAGCAGTTACACAGGGCTTTCACCCCTCCACTTT
clone size: -
J gene: TRBJ1-6
V gene: TRBV12-3/TRBV12-4
D gene: -

CDR3 protein: CASRGGQTNTGELFF
CDR3 DNA: TGTGCCAGCCGGGGGGGCCAGACGAACACCGGGGAGCTGTTTTTT
clone size: -
J gene: TRBJ2-2
V gene: TRBV6-4
D gene: TRBD2

CDR3 protein: CASSFDRGYGYTF
CDR3 DNA: TGTGCCAGCAGTTTCGACAGGGGCTATGGCTACACCTTC
clone size: -
J gene: TRBJ1-2
V gene: TRBV6-2/TRBV6-3
D gene: TRBD1

CDR3 protein: CASSANGHQQYTF
CDR3 DNA: TGTGCCAGCAGCGCCAATGGACACCAGCAGTACACCTTC
clone size: -
J gene: TRBJ1-2
V gene: TRBV7-2
D gene: -

CDR3 protein: CASSEQGASYEQYF
CDR3 DNA: TGTGCCAGCAGTGAACAAGGGGCCTCGTACGAGCAGTACTTC
clone size: -
J gene: TRBJ2-7
V gene: TRBV6-1
D gene: -

CDR3 protein: CASSPLRQGAYSNQPQHF
CDR3 DNA: TGCGCCAGCAGTCCTCTTCGACAGGGGGCATATAGCAATCAGCCCCAGCATTTT
clone size: -
J gene: TRBJ1-5
V gene: TRBV23-1
D gene: TRBD1

CDR3 protein: CAIRTPIQGGYGYTF
CDR3 DNA: TGTGCCATCAGGACCCCTATACAGGGGGGCTATGGCTACACCTTC
clone size: few
J gene: TRBJ1-2
V gene: TRBV10-3
D gene: TRBD1

CDR3 protein: CASSPGGTKRHEQYF
CDR3 DNA: TGTGCCAGCTCACCGGGGGGGACGAAACGGCACGAGCAGTACTTC
clone size: -
J gene: TRBJ2-7
V gene: TRBV18
D gene: TRBD2

CDR3 protein: CASPSDSRGDTQYF
CDR3 DNA: TGTGCCAGCCCCTCCGACAGCCGGGGAGATACGCAGTATTTT
clone size: -
J gene: TRBJ2-3
V gene: TRBV18
D gene: -